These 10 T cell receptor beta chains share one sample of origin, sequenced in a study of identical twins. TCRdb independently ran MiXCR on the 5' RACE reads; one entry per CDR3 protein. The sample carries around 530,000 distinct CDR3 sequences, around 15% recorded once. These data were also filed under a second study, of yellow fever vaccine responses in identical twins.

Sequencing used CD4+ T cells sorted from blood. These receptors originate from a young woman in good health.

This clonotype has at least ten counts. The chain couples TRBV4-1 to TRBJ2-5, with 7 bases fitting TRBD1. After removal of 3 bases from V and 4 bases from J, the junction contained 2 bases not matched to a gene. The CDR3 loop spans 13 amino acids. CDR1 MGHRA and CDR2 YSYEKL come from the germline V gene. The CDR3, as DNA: TGCGCCAGCAGCCAGACAGGGTCAGAGACCCAGTACTTC. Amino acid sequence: CASSQTGSETQYF.

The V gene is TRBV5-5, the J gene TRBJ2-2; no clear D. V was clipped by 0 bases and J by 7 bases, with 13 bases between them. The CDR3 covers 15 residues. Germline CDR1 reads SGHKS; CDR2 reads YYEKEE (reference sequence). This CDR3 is CASSLDRLNLGELFF. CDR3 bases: TGTGCCAGCAGCTTGGACAGACTGAACCTCGGGGAGCTGTTTTTT.

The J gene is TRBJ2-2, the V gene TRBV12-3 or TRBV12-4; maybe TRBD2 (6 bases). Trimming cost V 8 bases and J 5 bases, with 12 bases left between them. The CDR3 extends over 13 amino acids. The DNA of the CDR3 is TGTGCCAGCGCTCTAGGAGGGACCGGGGAGCTGTTTTTT. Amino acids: CASALGGTGELFF.

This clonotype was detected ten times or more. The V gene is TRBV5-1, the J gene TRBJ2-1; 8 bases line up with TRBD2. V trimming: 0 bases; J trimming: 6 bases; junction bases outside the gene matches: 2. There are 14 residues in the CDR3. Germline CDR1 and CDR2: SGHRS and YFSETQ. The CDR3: CASSLVAGGNEQFF. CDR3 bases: TGCGCCAGCAGCTTGGTTGCGGGAGGCAATGAGCAGTTCTTC.

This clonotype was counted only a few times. The CDR3 DNA sequence: TGCGCCAGCAGCTTGGAGATGGGGGAGACCCAGTACTTC. Its protein product is CASSLEMGETQYF. The chain uses TRBV5-1 and TRBJ2-5; the D is unclear. The CDR3 runs to 13 residues. With 0 bases removed from V and 5 bases from J, the gap between germline ends came to 8 bases. Looked up from germline, CDR1 is SGHRS and CDR2 is YFSETQ.

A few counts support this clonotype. The CDR3 DNA reads as TGTGCCAGCAGTCGGGAGGCGATCACTGAAGCTTTCTTT. Translated, it gives CASSREAITEAFF. The rearrangement uses TRBV28 and TRBJ1-1; no definite D call. Trimming pared 5 bases from V and 4 bases from J, leaving 11 bases between. The CDR3 length is 13 residues. Germline V gene data show CDR1 as MDHEN and CDR2 as SYDVKM.

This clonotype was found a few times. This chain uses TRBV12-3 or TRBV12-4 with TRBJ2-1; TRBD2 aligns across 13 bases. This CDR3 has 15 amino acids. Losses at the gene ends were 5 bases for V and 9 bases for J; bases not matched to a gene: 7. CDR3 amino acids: CASSQTGLAGVEQFF. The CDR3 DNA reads TGTGCCAGCAGTCAAACTGGACTAGCGGGAGTTGAGCAGTTCTTC.

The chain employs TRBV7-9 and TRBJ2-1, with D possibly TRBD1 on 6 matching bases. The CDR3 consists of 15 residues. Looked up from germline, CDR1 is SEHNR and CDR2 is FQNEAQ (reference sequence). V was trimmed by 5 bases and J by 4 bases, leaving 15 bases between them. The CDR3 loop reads CASSGGQTIYNEQFF. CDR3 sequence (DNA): TGTGCCAGCAGCGGTGGACAGACTATATACAATGAGCAGTTCTTC. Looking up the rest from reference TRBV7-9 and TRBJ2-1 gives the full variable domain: DTGVSQNPRHKITKRGQNVTFRCDPISEHNRLYWYRQTLGQGPEFLTYFQNEAQLEKSRLLSDRFSAERPKGSFSTLEIQRTEQGDSAMYLCASSGGQTIYNEQFFGPGTRLTVL.

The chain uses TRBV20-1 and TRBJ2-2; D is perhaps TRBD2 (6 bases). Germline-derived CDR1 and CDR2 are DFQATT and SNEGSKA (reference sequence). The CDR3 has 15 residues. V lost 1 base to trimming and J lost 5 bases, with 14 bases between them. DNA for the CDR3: TGCAGTGCTAGAGCTCAGGAGGGCGGGACCGGGGAGCTGTTTTTT. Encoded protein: CSARAQEGGTGELFF.

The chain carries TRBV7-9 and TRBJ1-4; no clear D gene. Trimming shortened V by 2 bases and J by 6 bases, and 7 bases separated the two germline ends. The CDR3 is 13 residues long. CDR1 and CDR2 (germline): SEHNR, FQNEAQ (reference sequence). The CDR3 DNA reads TGTGCCAGCAGCTTAATGTCAGATGAAAAACTGTTTTTT. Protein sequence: CASSLMSDEKLFF.